Below, one T cell receptor (beta chain) is given with its context. Clones were sequenced by immunoSEQ multiplex PCR, and TCRdb holds only the in-frame ones, with some missing. The top ten hold 0.9% to 1.2% of the sample, which has fewer than 500,000 clones, 85% to 90% seen once. V lost 7 bases to trimming and J lost 4 bases; unmatched junction nucleotides: 6. The germline V gene has CDR1 SGHAT and CDR2 FQNNGV. The CDR3 covers 13 residues. The entry originates in a study of blood T cell repertoires in COVID-19. Material for sequencing was PBMCs or T cells enriched from blood (not recorded which). The chain links TRBV11-2 to TRBJ1-1; 7 bases line up with TRBD1. This TCR came from a man aged 25-40 years who had recovered from COVID-19. The CDR3 spells CASNEQGSTEAFF. The CDR3, as DNA: TGTGCCAGCAACGAACAGGGGAGCACTGAAGCTTTCTTT.